The sequence of this T cell receptor (beta chain) was determined in a study of blood T cell repertoires in COVID-19. The wider study: T cells, B-cell-depleted T cells, or PBMCs provided the cDNA or gDNA that served as material.

This table comes from immunoSEQ multiplex PCR, and its TCRdb copy is limited to in-frame clones, with some not included. The top ten hold roughly 3.1% of the sample, which has approximately 470,000 clones, around 85% seen once. The V and J ends lost 2 bases and 7 bases respectively, with 11 bases between them. This CDR3 comprises 13 residues. Germline lookup yields CDR1 ENHRY and CDR2 SYGVKD. This clonotype was sampled from a human donor in a cohort sampled during active COVID-19. The gene calls are TRBV10-3 and TRBJ1-2, with D uncertain. Source material: peripheral blood. The CDR3 sequence is CAISEQDRGGYTF. DNA for the CDR3: TGTGCCATCAGTGAGCAGGATCGTGGTGGCTACACCTTC.